This T cell receptor (beta chain) appears in the sequencing data of a study of cytomegalovirus exposure and HLA in healthy donors. The study's findings and limits: As confirmed in vitro, a few CMV-associated chains were specific for CMV antigens. It was approximately 160 TCR beta chains that were listed as cytomegalovirus-associated.

Sequencing was performed with immunoSEQ multiplex PCR; in TCRdb, only in-frame clones are kept and a portion is missing. The sample contains roughly 170,000 clones, approximately 84% of which appear only once. Note on this clone: Its antigen is not identified.

The CDR3 has 17 amino acids. V dropped 3 bases and J dropped 3; count of bases not matched to a gene: 8. The source of this sequence is a young woman in good health and CMV-seropositive. V and J are TRBV23-1 and TRBJ2-7, with 13 bases that match TRBD2. TRBV23-1 is noted as an ORF with a role that remains uncertain. Sequencing was done on a sample of PBMCs. DNA for the CDR3: TGCGCCAGCAGTCAGGGGACTAGCGGGGCGGATCGCTACGAGCAGTACTTC. It yields the protein CASSQGTSGADRYEQYF.